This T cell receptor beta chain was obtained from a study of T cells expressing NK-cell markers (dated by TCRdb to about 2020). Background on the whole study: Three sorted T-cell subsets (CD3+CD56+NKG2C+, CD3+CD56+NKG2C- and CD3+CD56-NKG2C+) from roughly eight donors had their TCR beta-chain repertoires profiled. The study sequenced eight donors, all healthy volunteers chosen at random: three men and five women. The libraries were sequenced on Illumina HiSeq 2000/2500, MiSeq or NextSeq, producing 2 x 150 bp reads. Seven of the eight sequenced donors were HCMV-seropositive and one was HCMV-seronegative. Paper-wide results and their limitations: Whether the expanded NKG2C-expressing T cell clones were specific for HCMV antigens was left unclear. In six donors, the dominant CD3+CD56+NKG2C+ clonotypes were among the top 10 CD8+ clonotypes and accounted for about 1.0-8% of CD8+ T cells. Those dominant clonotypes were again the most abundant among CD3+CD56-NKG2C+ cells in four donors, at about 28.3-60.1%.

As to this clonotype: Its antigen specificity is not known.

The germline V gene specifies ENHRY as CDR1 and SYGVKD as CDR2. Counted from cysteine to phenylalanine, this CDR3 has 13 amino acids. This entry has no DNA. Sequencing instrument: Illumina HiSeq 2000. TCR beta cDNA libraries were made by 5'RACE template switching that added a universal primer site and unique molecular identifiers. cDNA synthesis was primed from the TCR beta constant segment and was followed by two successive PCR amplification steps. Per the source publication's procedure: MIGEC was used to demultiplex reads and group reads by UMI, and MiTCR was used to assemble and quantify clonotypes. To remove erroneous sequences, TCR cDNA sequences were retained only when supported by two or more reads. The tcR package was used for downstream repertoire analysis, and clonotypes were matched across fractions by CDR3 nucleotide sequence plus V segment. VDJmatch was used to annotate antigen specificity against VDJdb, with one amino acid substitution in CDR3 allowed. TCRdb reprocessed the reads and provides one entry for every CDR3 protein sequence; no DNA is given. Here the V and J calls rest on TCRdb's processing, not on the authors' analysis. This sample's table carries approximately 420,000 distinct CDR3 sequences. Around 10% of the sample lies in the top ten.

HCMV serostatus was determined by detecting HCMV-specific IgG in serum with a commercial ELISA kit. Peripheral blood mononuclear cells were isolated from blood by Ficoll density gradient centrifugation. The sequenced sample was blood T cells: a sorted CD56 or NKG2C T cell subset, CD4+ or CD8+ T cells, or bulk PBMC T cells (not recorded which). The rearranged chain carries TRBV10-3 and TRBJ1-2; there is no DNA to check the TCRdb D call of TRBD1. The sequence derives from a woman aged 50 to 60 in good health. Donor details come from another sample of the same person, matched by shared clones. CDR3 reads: CAIRNRDGYGYTF.